The present T cell receptor (beta chain) was sequenced within a study of beta chain features in type 1 diabetes. In regard to this clone: No antigen is known for it.

Study conclusions and caveats: Shortening that was moderate but significant affected the TCRB CDR3s of Type 1 diabetes patients in all four CD4+ subsets.

Expressed TCRB transcripts were sequenced because the isolated RNA had all been reverse transcribed beforehand. Some 3.6 million reads was the average for naive, central memory and regulatory T cell samples. Clones were read by immunoSEQ multiplex PCR, and TCRdb kept only the in-frame ones, dropping some. The table has hundreds of thousands of clones, 13% seen once; the top ten hold approximately 0.02%. Germline V gives CDR1 MNHNS, CDR2 SASEGT. This CDR3 comprises 12 residues. V was clipped by 9 bases and J by 4 bases, with 10 bases between them. One heparinised draw, averaging roughly 110 mL, was taken per donor.

This sequence was found in a young man with type 1 diabetes. Sequencing was performed on naive CD4+ T cells from blood. The rearrangement uses TRBV6-1 and TRBJ1-5; D is undetermined. CDR3 in DNA: TGTGCCAGATTTTTGGGGAATCAGCCCCAGCATTTT. Translating gives CARFLGNQPQHF.